Presented here are 32 T cell receptor beta chains from one specimen sequenced in a study of blood T cell repertoires in COVID-19. The method was immunoSEQ multiplex PCR; TCRdb's version includes in-frame clones alone and lacks a portion of them. The sample comprises roughly 180,000 clones, roughly 76% of which are singletons, and 11% rests with the top ten. Sequencing was carried out using peripheral blood. These receptor sequences come from a woman aged 40 to 49 with COVID-19, enrolled during active disease.

The chain couples TRBV5-4 to TRBJ2-1; weak D call: TRBD1 (6 bases). CDR1 is SGHNT, CDR2 YYREEE, per germline (reference sequence). Trimming removed 7 bases from V and 3 bases from J, with 14 bases in between. This CDR3 comprises 14 residues. CDR3 residues: CASGTGTNYNEQFF. As DNA, the CDR3 is TGTGCCAGCGGAACCGGGACAAACTACAATGAGCAGTTCTTC.

This clone showed up just a few times. The chain employs TRBV18 and TRBJ2-3; D is perhaps TRBD2 (5 bases). Germline assignment: CDR1 KGHSH and CDR2 LQKENI. Trimming cost V 2 bases and J 4 bases, with 16 bases left between them. The CDR3 consists of 16 residues. CDR3 residues: CASSPSPLVSSDTQYF. The CDR3 DNA reads TGTGCCAGCTCACCAAGTCCACTAGTATCTTCAGATACGCAGTATTTT.

This chain links TRBV2 with TRBJ1-2; TRBD1 might be the D (5 bases). CDR3 size: 13 residues. With 4 bases removed from V and 7 bases from J, the gap between germline ends came to 13 bases. CDR1 and CDR2 (germline): SNHLY, FYNNEI. CDR3 amino acids: CASSGTGRGGYTF. In nucleotides, the CDR3 is TGTGCCAGCAGTGGGACTGGGAGGGGTGGCTACACCTTC.

This chain connects TRBV3-1 (or the pseudogene TRBV3-2) to TRBJ2-7; D unclear. Germline CDR1 LGHDT, CDR2 YNNKEL (reference sequence). Trimming removed 3 bases at V and 3 bases at J, with 9 bases between. The CDR3 spans 13 residues. CDR3 amino acids: CASSHLTNYEQYF. CDR3 DNA: TGTGCCAGCAGCCATTTAACTAACTACGAGCAGTACTTC.

This clone has only one observation. This rearrangement joins TRBV2 to TRBJ2-1; possibly TRBD1 for D (5 bases). The V and J ends lost 7 bases and 2 bases respectively, with 15 bases between them. The CDR3 runs to 15 residues. Germline CDR1 is SNHLY and CDR2 is FYNNEI. The CDR3 DNA follows: TGTGCCAGCAAGCTATTTCAGGGCCCCTACAATGAGCAGTTCTTC. This sequence encodes CASKLFQGPYNEQFF.

The V gene is TRBV5-8, the J gene TRBJ2-3; 7 bases line up with TRBD1. The CDR3 is made up of 15 amino acids. V lost 3 bases to trimming and J lost 0 bases; unmatched junction nucleotides: 4. From germline, CDR1 is SGHTS and CDR2 YDEGEE. Here the CDR3 reads CASSSGQASTDTQYF. DNA of the CDR3: TGTGCCAGCAGCTCAGGACAGGCTAGCACAGATACGCAGTATTTT. The full variable domain, rest sourced from reference TRBV5-8 and TRBJ2-3, is EAGVTQSPTHLIKTRGQQATLRCSPISGHTSVYWYQQALGLGLQFLLWYDEGEERNRGNFPPRFSGRQFPNYSSELNVNALELEDSALYLCASSSGQASTDTQYFGPGTRLTVL.

The chain links TRBV28 to TRBJ1-3; possible D gene TRBD1, 6 bases. CDR3 length equals 13 residues. Trimming pared 5 bases from V and 4 bases from J, leaving 9 bases between. Germline values: CDR1 MDHEN, CDR2 SYDVKM. CDR3 sequence reads: CASSRTVGNTIYF. CDR3 coding DNA: TGTGCCAGCAGTCGGACAGTCGGAAACACCATATATTTT.

This sequence joins TRBV19 and TRBJ1-5, with 8 nucleotides matching TRBD1. Germline V gives CDR1 LNHDA, CDR2 SQIVND (reference sequence). V shed 10 bases and J 4 bases; nucleotides not matched to a gene: 12. The CDR3 runs to 15 residues. The CDR3 loop reads CATLGQVTGNQPQHF. In DNA form, the CDR3 reads TGTGCCACCCTGGGACAGGTGACAGGGAATCAGCCCCAGCATTTT.

The chain joins TRBV5-4 to TRBJ2-2; 9 nucleotides align to TRBD2. J lost 4 bases, V lost 4 bases, and 8 bases had no gene match. The CDR3 extends over 16 amino acids. Germline V CDR1 and CDR2: SGHNT, YYREEE (reference sequence). CDR3 in DNA: TGTGCCAGCAGCCGCGGGGGACTAGCCGTCACCGGGGAGCTGTTTTTT. Translating gives CASSRGGLAVTGELFF.

The V gene is TRBV2, the J gene TRBJ2-3; TRBD2 agrees at 7 bases. The J segment lost 2 bases and the V segment lost 5 bases, leaving 7 bases of the junction unmatched. Germline CDR1 SNHLY, CDR2 FYNNEI. CDR3 size: 15 residues. Here the CDR3 reads CASSNLAEVTDTQYF. The DNA of the CDR3 is TGTGCCAGCAGTAATCTAGCGGAGGTCACAGATACGCAGTATTTT.

This clone was counted once. The chain couples TRBV19 to TRBJ2-2; D is possibly TRBD2 (5 bases). Germline-derived CDR1 and CDR2 are LNHDA and SQIVND (reference sequence). V lost 5 bases and J 8 bases, leaving 9 bases between the germline ends. The CDR3 consists of 12 residues. The CDR3 protein is CASSARVGELFF. The CDR3 coding sequence is TGTGCCAGTAGTGCGAGGGTGGGGGAGCTGTTTTTT.

The chain employs TRBV19 and TRBJ2-5, with D tentatively TRBD2 (5 bases). The germline CDR1 and CDR2 sequences are LNHDA and SQIVND (reference sequence). This CDR3 is 14 amino acids long. Between the trimmed V and J ends, which lost 5 bases and 5 bases, there was a span of 15 bases. The CDR3 is CASSRVGVGETQYF. For the CDR3, the DNA is TGTGCCAGTAGTCGTGTCGGGGTTGGGGAGACCCAGTACTTC.

This clone was detected only a few times. The rearrangement joins TRBV6-2 or TRBV6-3 to TRBJ2-3; D call uncertain. Germline V gives CDR1 MNHEY, CDR2 SVGEGT. The CDR3 is made up of 15 amino acids. With 4 bases removed from V and 2 bases from J, the gap between germline ends came to 13 bases. This CDR3 reads CASSSVSTHTDTQYF. CDR3 nucleotide sequence: TGTGCCAGCAGTTCCGTCTCGACACACACAGATACGCAGTATTTT.

V usage is TRBV9 and J usage is TRBJ1-6; 7 nucleotides align to TRBD1. Unmatched junction bases numbered 8, after V lost 4 bases and J lost 7 bases. The CDR3 is made up of 15 amino acids. In germline, CDR1 is SGDLS, CDR2 YYNGEE. As DNA, the CDR3 is TGTGCCAGCAGCCCAAGACAGGGACCCAATTCACCCCTCCACTTT. This encodes CASSPRQGPNSPLHF.

This sequence joins TRBV15 and TRBJ1-5, with D perhaps TRBD1 (6 bases). CDR1 is LNHNV, CDR2 YYDKDF, per germline (reference sequence). The CDR3 is made up of 18 amino acids. V was clipped by 4 bases and J by 3 bases, with 22 bases between them. The CDR3: CATSMGRTYGGPNQPQHF. For the CDR3, the DNA is TGTGCCACCAGCATGGGCCGTACGTACGGGGGGCCCAATCAGCCCCAGCATTTT.

The chain combines TRBV14 with TRBJ2-2; 9 nucleotides align to TRBD1. The V gene's germline CDR1 is SGHDN and CDR2 FVKESK. Unmatched junction bases numbered 11, after V lost 7 bases and J lost 5 bases. The CDR3 runs 16 residues. CDR3 sequence: CASTFGGTGYTGELFF. CDR3 DNA: TGTGCCAGCACCTTCGGAGGGACAGGGTATACCGGGGAGCTGTTTTTT.

This chain joins TRBV10-2 and TRBJ2-1; the D gene is possibly TRBD2 (5 bases). The CDR3 contains 13 residues. From germline, CDR1 is WSHSY and CDR2 SAAADI. Deletions cut 8 bases from V and 3 bases from J, with 11 bases between. CDR3 protein: CASGESFYNEQFF. CDR3 in DNA: TGCGCCAGCGGGGAGAGCTTCTACAATGAGCAGTTCTTC.

The V and J genes are TRBV14 and TRBJ2-6, with TRBD1 matching over 11 bases. Germline assignment: CDR1 SGHDN and CDR2 FVKESK. The CDR3 length is 17 residues. With V trimmed by 6 bases and J by 9 bases, 13 bases remained unmatched. The DNA for the CDR3 is TGTGCCAGCAGAGGACGGGACAGGGGGATTGGAGGCAACGTCCTGACTTTC. The encoded protein is CASRGRDRGIGGNVLTF.

The chain recombines TRBV6-5 with TRBJ1-6, with D perhaps TRBD1 (6 bases). V lost 4 bases, J lost 0 bases, and 7 bases lay in between. The CDR3 consists of 15 residues. Per germline, CDR1 MNHEY and CDR2 SVGAGI. In DNA form, the CDR3 reads TGTGCCAGCAGTTGGGGGCCCTCCTATAATTCACCCCTCCACTTT. This gives the protein CASSWGPSYNSPLHF.

The V call is TRBV10-3, the J call TRBJ2-2; 10 bases fit TRBD2. The CDR3 has 16 amino acids. Germline CDR1 and CDR2: ENHRY and SYGVKD. The ends lost 2 bases at V and 8 bases at J; junction bases unmatched: 8. CDR3: CAISEGALAGLGELFF. The CDR3 nucleotides read TGTGCCATCAGTGAGGGGGCACTAGCGGGGCTGGGGGAGCTGTTTTTT.

The DNA for the CDR3 is TGTGCCAGCAGTTTATCGGGGGGACAGGGGGGCCCCAATCAGCCCCAGCATTTT. Encoded protein: CASSLSGGQGGPNQPQHF. The chain is built from TRBV27 and TRBJ1-5; 11 bases align to TRBD1. J gave up 3 bases and V 0 bases, and 7 bases lay outside the gene matches. Germline V gives CDR1 MNHEY, CDR2 SMNVEV (reference sequence). The CDR3 runs 18 residues.

The V gene is TRBV19, the J gene TRBJ1-2; no clear D. The CDR3 length is 15 residues. The ends were cut back, 2 bases at V and 2 bases at J, with 12 bases in the middle. Germline V lookup: CDR1 LNHDA, CDR2 SQIVND (reference sequence). This CDR3 reads CASSITVSGNYGYTF. For the CDR3, the DNA is TGTGCCAGTAGTATAACGGTCAGCGGGAACTATGGCTACACCTTC.

The chain carries TRBV19 and TRBJ1-1; TRBD1 might be the D (5 bases). Per germline, CDR1 LNHDA and CDR2 SQIVND (reference sequence). This CDR3 comprises 12 residues. Trimming removed 8 bases at V and 5 bases at J, with 12 bases between. The CDR3: CASGRDWTEAFF. The CDR3 nucleotides are TGTGCCAGTGGCCGGGACTGGACTGAAGCTTTCTTT.

The V call is TRBV7-8, the J call TRBJ1-2, with 7 nucleotides matching TRBD1. Germline CDR1 is SGHVS and CDR2 is FQNEAQ. This CDR3 contains 15 residues. The V segment lost 5 bases and the J segment 4 bases; nucleotides outside the gene matches: 10. Here the CDR3 reads CASSNEGAVVYGYTF. CDR3 DNA sequence: TGTGCCAGCAGCAACGAGGGGGCCGTTGTCTATGGCTACACCTTC.

The chain has TRBV6-6 and TRBJ1-4; D is unclear. Per the germline V gene, CDR1 is MNHNY and CDR2 is SVGAGI (reference sequence). The CDR3 runs 15 residues. With 8 bases removed from V and 0 bases from J, the gap between germline ends came to 13 bases. The CDR3 DNA follows: TGTGCCAGCCCCTTCTCGCGCGCAACTAATGAAAAACTGTTTTTT. This encodes CASPFSRATNEKLFF.

The CDR3 DNA is TGTGCCAGCAGTTTATGGGTGGGAGGGGGCACAGATACGCAGTATTTT. Its protein product is CASSLWVGGGTDTQYF. V usage is TRBV27 and J usage is TRBJ2-3, with TRBD2 matching over 7 bases. Germline V gene sequence: CDR1 MNHEY, CDR2 SMNVEV (reference sequence). The CDR3 consists of 16 residues. V gave up 1 base and J gave up 1 base; unmatched junction bases: 5.

This rearrangement joins TRBV7-8 to TRBJ2-1; 15 bases line up with TRBD2. V lost 4 bases and J lost 0; bases outside the gene matches: 7. The CDR3 runs 19 residues. Germline V gene data show CDR1 as SGHVS and CDR2 as FQNEAQ. This chain's CDR3 is CASSSGLAGGISSYNEQFF. The DNA for the CDR3 is TGTGCCAGCAGCTCCGGACTAGCGGGAGGGATAAGCTCCTACAATGAGCAGTTCTTC.

The chain is built from TRBV9 and TRBJ1-5, with 7 bases aligning to TRBD1. The CDR3 has 13 residues. Losses at the gene ends were 3 bases for V and 9 bases for J; bases not matched to a gene: 6. CDR1 and CDR2 (germline): SGDLS, YYNGEE. The CDR3 loop reads CASSGQGAGPQHF. The CDR3 nucleotides read TGTGCCAGCAGCGGACAGGGAGCGGGGCCCCAGCATTTT. The full variable domain, its missing parts supplied by reference TRBV9 and TRBJ1-5, is DSGVTQTPKHLITATGQRVTLRCSPRSGDLSVYWYQQSLDQGLQFLIQYYNGEERAKGNILERFSAQQFPDLHSELNLSSLELGDSALYFCASSGQGAGPQHFGDGTRLSIL.

The V call is TRBV7-5, the J call TRBJ2-5; the DNA was not used to check the table's D call, TRBD2. TRBV7-5 is a listed pseudogene. The CDR3 sequence is 22 residues long. The CDR3 reads CARSLETRFSGTSLGPQETQYF. CDR3 nucleotides: TGTGCCAGAAGCTTAGAAACCCGATTTTCCGGGACTAGTCTAGGTCCACAAGAGACCCAGTACTTC.

This chain joins TRBV30 and TRBJ1-1; D unresolved. The CDR3 extends over 15 amino acids. Germline lookup yields CDR1 GTSNPN and CDR2 SVGIG (reference sequence). Trimming took off 4 bases at V and 1 base at J, with 16 bases between the two ends. CDR3 DNA: TGTGCCTGGATCACCTTCCATTACAGGAACACTGAAGCTTTCTTT. Translating gives CAWITFHYRNTEAFF.

This chain connects TRBV5-1 to TRBJ1-2; perhaps TRBD1 as D (5 bases). V shed 0 bases and J shed 8 bases, with 11 bases lying between them. The CDR3 runs 13 residues. The germline V gene has CDR1 SGHRS and CDR2 YFSETQ. The CDR3, as DNA: TGCGCCAGCAGCTTGGGAGGGACTGGCGGCTACACCTTC. Amino acids: CASSLGGTGGYTF. The full variable domain, completed using reference TRBV5-1 and TRBJ1-2, is KAGVTQTPRYLIKTRGQQVTLSCSPISGHRSVSWYQQTPGQGLQFLFEYFSETQRNKGNFPGRFSGRQFSNSRSEMNVSTLELGDSALYLCASSLGGTGGYTFGSGTRLTVV.

This chain connects TRBV5-4 to TRBJ1-1; 12 bases fit TRBD1. Germline V lookup: CDR1 SGHNT, CDR2 YYREEE (reference sequence). The CDR3 covers 16 residues. V was clipped by 4 bases and J by 7 bases; unmatched bases: 11. The CDR3 DNA reads as TGTGCCAGCAGCCTACCCGGGACAGGGGGCGAGGGTGAAGCTTTCTTT. It yields the protein CASSLPGTGGEGEAFF.